These T cell receptor beta chains were read from a single sample in a study of identical twins. Via MiXCR, TCRdb re-called the 5' RACE reads, giving one row per CDR3 protein. The table includes fewer than 350,000 distinct CDR3 sequences, more than 6.5% detected once. A further study also used this sample, focusing on yellow fever vaccine responses in identical twins.

Material for sequencing was memory (CD45RO+) T cells sorted from blood. The source of these receptors is a woman younger than 35 in good health. Both conserved end residues are part of each CDR3. Fields, in order: J gene, clone size, V gene, D gene, CDR3 protein, CDR3 DNA. The D gene is left open where the match is weak. The size of a clone is reported for some rows only, either as once, few or many, or as a class for expanded clones.

j_gene: TRBJ2-3; abundance: NA; v_gene: TRBV2; d_gene: NA; CDR3aa: CASSATGNLGTSTDTQYF; CDR3nt: TGTGCCAGCAGTGCTACGGGGAACCTAGGGACTAGCACAGATACGCAGTATTTT
j_gene: TRBJ2-3; abundance: NA; v_gene: TRBV20-1; d_gene: NA; CDR3aa: CSASPFEGVPTDTQYF; CDR3nt: TGCAGTGCTAGCCCCTTTGAGGGAGTACCCACAGATACGCAGTATTTT
j_gene: TRBJ2-3; abundance: few; v_gene: TRBV6-1; d_gene: NA; CDR3aa: CASSPRRLTSTDTQYF; CDR3nt: TGTGCCAGCAGTCCCCGTCGACTAACTAGCACAGATACGCAGTATTTT
j_gene: TRBJ1-6; abundance: NA; v_gene: TRBV4-1; d_gene: TRBD1; CDR3aa: CASSQPTGLVNSPLHF; CDR3nt: TGCGCCAGCAGCCAACCGACAGGGTTGGTTAATTCACCCCTCCACTTT
j_gene: TRBJ2-1; abundance: many; v_gene: TRBV28; d_gene: NA; CDR3aa: CASSLWTNEQFF; CDR3nt: TGTGCCAGCAGTTTATGGACTAATGAGCAGTTCTTC
j_gene: TRBJ1-1; abundance: many; v_gene: TRBV25-1; d_gene: NA; CDR3aa: CASSGVNTEAFF; CDR3nt: TGTGCCAGCAGCGGGGTAAACACTGAAGCTTTCTTT
j_gene: TRBJ2-1; abundance: NA; v_gene: TRBV20-1; d_gene: TRBD2; CDR3aa: CCARELAGPGRNEQFF; CDR3nt: TGCTGTGCCAGGGAACTAGCGGGCCCCGGGCGGAATGAGCAGTTCTTC
j_gene: TRBJ2-5; abundance: NA; v_gene: TRBV11-2; d_gene: TRBD2; CDR3aa: CASSLGGLAGKETQYF; CDR3nt: TGTGCCAGCAGCTTGGGAGGACTAGCGGGTAAAGAGACCCAGTACTTC
j_gene: TRBJ1-1; abundance: few; v_gene: TRBV18; d_gene: NA; CDR3aa: CASSPTRNMNTEAFF; CDR3nt: TGTGCCAGCTCACCAACGAGGAATATGAACACTGAAGCTTTCTTT
j_gene: TRBJ2-7; abundance: many; v_gene: TRBV12-3/TRBV12-4; d_gene: TRBD2; CDR3aa: CASTFAGLPSEQYF; CDR3nt: TGTGCCAGCACGTTCGCGGGACTACCCTCGGAGCAGTACTTC
j_gene: TRBJ2-1; abundance: many; v_gene: TRBV20-1; d_gene: TRBD2; CDR3aa: CSAEASGRSNEQFF; CDR3nt: TGCAGTGCGGAAGCTAGCGGGAGGTCGAATGAGCAGTTCTTC
j_gene: TRBJ2-1; abundance: NA; v_gene: TRBV10-3; d_gene: NA; CDR3aa: CAISGGNNEQFF; CDR3nt: TGTGCCATCAGTGGCGGGAACAATGAGCAGTTCTTC
j_gene: TRBJ2-1; abundance: NA; v_gene: TRBV4-1; d_gene: TRBD2; CDR3aa: CASSHSSGPYNEQFF; CDR3nt: TGCGCCAGCAGCCACTCTAGCGGGCCTTACAATGAGCAGTTCTTC
j_gene: TRBJ2-7; abundance: many; v_gene: TRBV3-1; d_gene: NA; CDR3aa: CASSQPGTSSYEQYF; CDR3nt: TGTGCCAGCAGCCAACCAGGGACGAGCTCCTACGAGCAGTACTTC
j_gene: TRBJ1-5; abundance: many; v_gene: TRBV27; d_gene: NA; CDR3aa: CASSLEGKGQPQHF; CDR3nt: TGTGCCAGCAGTTTAGAAGGGAAGGGCCAGCCCCAGCATTTT
j_gene: TRBJ1-4; abundance: many; v_gene: TRBV5-1; d_gene: NA; CDR3aa: CASREGLTNEKLFF; CDR3nt: TGCGCCAGCAGGGAGGGCTTAACTAATGAAAAACTGTTTTTT